This T cell receptor (beta chain) emerged from a study of blood T cell repertoires in COVID-19. Study-wide context: Nucleic acid was either cDNA or gDNA, and it came from T cells, B-cell-depleted T cells, or PBMCs.

This clone was seen only once. Methods used by the authors: It was from reference gene primer amplification that nucleated cell counts were estimated. The assay was immunoSEQ multiplex PCR, and TCRdb's table has in-frame clones only and misses some. V and J calls and clone size are those listed in that table; D and trimming were worked out from the DNA. The table lists under 250,000 clones, 80% to 90% of them singletons. J lost 2 bases, V lost 4 bases, and 10 bases had no gene match. The CDR3 extends over 16 amino acids. The germline CDR1 and CDR2 sequences are LGHDT and YNNKEL (reference sequence). This chain links TRBV3-1 (or the pseudogene TRBV3-2) with TRBJ2-7, with 8 bases matching TRBD2. Sample: peripheral blood. This clonotype was sampled from a man aged 50 to 59 with COVID-19, enrolled during active disease. In DNA, the CDR3 is TGTGCCAGCAGCCGGTTTCAGGCGGGAGGAGCCTACGAGCAGTACTTC. Amino acids: CASSRFQAGGAYEQYF.